This T cell receptor beta chain was profiled in a study of OX40 agonist ivuxolimab in advanced cancers. The protocol was immunoSEQ multiplex PCR, while the TCRdb copy is restricted to in-frame clones and leaves out a portion. The table shows nearly 80,000 clones, with approximately 92% occurring only once. Of note for this clone: Its antigen is not known.

Notes on the study in general: There were, on average, more expanded clones in CD8+ T cells than in CD4+. The authors did not determine the antigen specificity of the expanded peripheral T cells. The CD4+ and CD8+ T cells in the blood had expanded clonally by week 6 at 0.1 to 3.0 mg/kg. In the 0.1-3.0 mg/kg groups, partial responders showed among the lowest expansion.

The CDR3 extends over 12 amino acids. Germline CDR1 is GTSNPN and CDR2 is SVGIG (reference sequence). V lost 0 bases, J lost 8 bases, and 10 bases lay in between. This TCR derives from an adult with an advanced solid tumor such as melanoma, head and neck, liver or kidney cancer. The source material was CD4+ or CD8+ T cells sorted from blood, sampled in a trial of the OX40 agonist ivuxolimab. The rearrangement uses TRBV30 and TRBJ1-2; D uncertain. This chain's CDR3 is CAWSVDGWGYTF. DNA for the CDR3: TGTGCCTGGAGTGTAGATGGGTGGGGCTACACCTTC.